Sequencing of this T cell receptor (beta chain) was carried out in a study of T cells in tuberculosis. The table came from immunoSEQ multiplex PCR; TCRdb's copy has only in-frame clones and leaves some out. The sample carries tens of thousands of clones, 90% to 95% recorded once. The V gene lost 0 bases and the J gene lost 5 bases, with 12 bases spanning the gap. This CDR3 comprises 15 residues. Germline V gene data show CDR1 as LGHNA and CDR2 as YNFKEQ. Source material: PBMCs. The receptor was derived from a donor aged 10-29 years with latent tuberculosis or without tuberculosis infection. The rearrangement uses TRBV4-2 and TRBJ2-3; D is perhaps TRBD2 (5 bases). The DNA of the CDR3 is TGTGCCAGCAGCCAAGAAGCGGCTAGGGTAGATACGCAGTATTTT. Residues: CASSQEAARVDTQYF.